The following is a TCR beta chain sequence with its context. In germline, CDR1 is LNHDA, CDR2 SQIVND (reference sequence). The CDR3 sequence is 15 residues long. V was pared by 3 bases and J by 2 bases, with 7 bases of the junction left unmatched. Assay: immunoSEQ multiplex PCR; the TCRdb copy retains only in-frame clones and omits some. This sample has roughly 56,000 clones, with around 82% found just once. This sample was taken from a study of OX40 agonist ivuxolimab in advanced cancers. The chain has TRBV19 and TRBJ2-7, with TRBD1 identical over 7 bases. This specimen consisted of CD4+ or CD8+ T cells sorted from blood, obtained in a trial of the OX40 agonist ivuxolimab. The clonotype was recovered from an adult with an advanced solid tumor such as melanoma, head and neck, liver or kidney cancer. The DNA for the CDR3 is TGTGCCAGTAGTATGCTAGACAGGGACACCTACGAGCAGTACTTC. Translated: CASSMLDRDTYEQYF.